This is a list of T cell receptor beta chains from one sample in a study of T cell responses to AZD1222 COVID-19 vaccine. The data were produced by immunoSEQ multiplex PCR, yet TCRdb's version contains in-frame clones alone and is incomplete. The sample contains approximately 70,000 clones, around 82% of which appear only once. The specimen was peripheral blood, collected on day 0 of AZD1222 vaccination. The source is an adult in good health. Both conserved end residues are trimmed from each CDR3.

v_call cdr3_aa
TRBV2 ASSFGGGPNTGELF
TRBV6-1 AGGSSSYEQY
TRBV5-1 ASSGTGKTDTQY
TRBV29-1 SVEGLLAGEYNEQF
TRBV7-2 ASSLLAGQQF
TRBV6-2/TRBV6-3 ASSQRRTGEVNTEAF
TRBV4-3 ASSRIQTFNSPLH
TRBV12-3/TRBV12-4 ASSPPWGNEQY
TRBV5-5 ASSPVNVANEKLF
TRBV19 ASSIDPGNSPLH
TRBV5-1 ASSLIPGKYEQY
TRBV19 ASRTLGVDTQY
TRBV7-2 ASAQVSNQPQH
TRBV6-5 ASRLAGGIETQY
TRBV12-3/TRBV12-4 ASSGRGPDTQY
TRBV28 ASSYGGEGYT
TRBV23-1 ASSQSRTEAVNSPLH
TRBV6-1 ASSERQGANGYT
TRBV9 ASSPSPETTNEKLF
TRBV6-5 ASSYSTVRGYEQY
TRBV11-3 ASSPNRAGGNTIY
TRBV5-1 ASSVGGSHYGYT
TRBV16 ASSQTRKVGEQY
TRBV12-3/TRBV12-4 ASSAGGLYEQY
TRBV18 ASSRGTGNTGELF
TRBV5-1 ASSLDRTASYEQY
TRBV7-9 ASSPLGVKSFGNTIY
TRBV5-1 ASSLGQISYNEQF
TRBV7-2 ASSLGTGRSNQPQH
TRBV7-9 ASSLRTAQETQY
TRBV4-3 ASSQHRGWNTEAF
TRBV19 ASSILGGPSTDTQY
TRBV10-3 AISAYKDNEQF
TRBV9 ASSVDRAANTGELF
TRBV6-2/TRBV6-3 ASSYSTGIGRQAF
TRBV2 ASVRQYNEKLF
TRBV19 ASSTPRTGSGSNTEAF
TRBV2 ASSGFTYEQY
TRBV7-2 ASSLAGFYQPQH
TRBV4-1 ASSQVQGTYEQY
TRBV29-1 SGQGLAGGRYNEQF
TRBV5-6 ASSYYSGGNNEQF
TRBV29-1 SVEVSGALSTYEQY
TRBV7-3 ASSLMAPNTGELF
TRBV28 ASSFQPLEAF
TRBV12-3/TRBV12-4 ASNTGIIGGYT
TRBV18 ASSPLGSGAGELF
TRBV11-1 ASSPRAGATYEQY